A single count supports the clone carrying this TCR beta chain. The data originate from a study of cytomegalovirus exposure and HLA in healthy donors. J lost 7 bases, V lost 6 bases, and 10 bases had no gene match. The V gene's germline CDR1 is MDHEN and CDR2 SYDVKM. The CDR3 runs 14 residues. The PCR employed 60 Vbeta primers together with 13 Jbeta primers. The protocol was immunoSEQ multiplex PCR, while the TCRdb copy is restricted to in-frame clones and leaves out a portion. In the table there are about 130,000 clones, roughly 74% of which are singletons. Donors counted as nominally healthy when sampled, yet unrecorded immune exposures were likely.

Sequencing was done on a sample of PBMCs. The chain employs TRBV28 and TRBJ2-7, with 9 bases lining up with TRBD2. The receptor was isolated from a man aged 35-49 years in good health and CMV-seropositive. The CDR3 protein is CASRAGGPTGEQYF. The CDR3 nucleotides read TGTGCCAGCAGGGCGGGAGGGCCTACGGGGGAGCAGTACTTC.